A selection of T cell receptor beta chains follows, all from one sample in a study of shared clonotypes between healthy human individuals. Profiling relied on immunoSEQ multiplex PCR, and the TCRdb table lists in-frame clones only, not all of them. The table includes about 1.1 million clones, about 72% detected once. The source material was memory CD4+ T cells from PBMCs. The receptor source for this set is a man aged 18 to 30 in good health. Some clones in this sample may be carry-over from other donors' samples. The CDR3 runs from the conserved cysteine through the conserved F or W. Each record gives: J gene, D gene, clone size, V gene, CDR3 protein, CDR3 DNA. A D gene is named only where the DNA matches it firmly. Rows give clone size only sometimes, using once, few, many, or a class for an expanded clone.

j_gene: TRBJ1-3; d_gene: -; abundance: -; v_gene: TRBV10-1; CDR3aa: CASSDPKDGNTIYF; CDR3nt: TGCGCCAGCAGTGATCCCAAGGATGGAAACACCATATATTTT
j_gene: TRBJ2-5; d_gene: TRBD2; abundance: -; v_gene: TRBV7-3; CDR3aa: CASSRGGSEETQYF; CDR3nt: TGTGCCAGCAGCCGCGGGGGGTCGGAAGAGACCCAGTACTTC
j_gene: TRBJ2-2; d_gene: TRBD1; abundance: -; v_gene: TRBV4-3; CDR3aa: CASSRSGTANTGELFF; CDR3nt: TGCGCCAGCAGCCGATCCGGGACAGCGAACACCGGGGAGCTGTTTTTT
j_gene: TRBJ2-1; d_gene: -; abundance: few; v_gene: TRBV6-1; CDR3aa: CASSEGRGNEQFF; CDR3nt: TGTGCCTCCTCGGAGGGTCGAGGGAATGAGCAGTTCTTC
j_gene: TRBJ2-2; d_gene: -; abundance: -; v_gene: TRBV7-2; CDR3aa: CASSLVSTTTGELFF; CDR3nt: TGTGCCAGCAGCTTAGTGTCGACTACCACCGGGGAGCTGTTTTTT
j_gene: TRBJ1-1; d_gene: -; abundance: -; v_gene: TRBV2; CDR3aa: CASRQANTEAFF; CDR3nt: TGTGCCAGCCGACAGGCAAACACTGAAGCTTTCTTT
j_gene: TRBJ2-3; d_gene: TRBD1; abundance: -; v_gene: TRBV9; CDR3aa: CASSVRGTVLSTDTQYF; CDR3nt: TGTGCCAGCAGCGTAAGGGGGACAGTCCTTAGCACAGATACGCAGTATTTT
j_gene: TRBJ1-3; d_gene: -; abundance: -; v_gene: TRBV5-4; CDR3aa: CASSLVGDTIYF; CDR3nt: TGTGCCAGCAGCTTGGTGGGGGACACCATATATTTT
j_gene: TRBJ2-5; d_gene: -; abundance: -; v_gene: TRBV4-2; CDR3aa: CASSPLPQETQYF; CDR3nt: TGTGCCAGCAGCCCCCTCCCCCAAGAGACCCAGTACTTC
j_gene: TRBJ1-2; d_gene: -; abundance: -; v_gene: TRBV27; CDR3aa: CASGEWGIMGYGYTF; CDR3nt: TGTGCCAGCGGGGAGTGGGGTATTATGGGCTATGGCTACACCTTC
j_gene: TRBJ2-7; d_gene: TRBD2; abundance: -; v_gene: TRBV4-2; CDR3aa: CASSQDKGLVNYGEQYF; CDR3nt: TGTGCCAGCAGCCAAGATAAAGGACTAGTGAATTATGGCGAGCAGTACTTC
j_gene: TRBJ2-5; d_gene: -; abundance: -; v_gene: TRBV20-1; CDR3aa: CSASFRDTPYF; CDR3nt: TGCAGTGCTAGTTTCCGGGACACCCCGTACTTC
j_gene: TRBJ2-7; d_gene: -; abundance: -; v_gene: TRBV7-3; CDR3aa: CASSLTPNYQGEEQYF; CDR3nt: TGTGCCAGCAGCTTAACCCCTAATTACCAGGGTGAAGAGCAGTACTTC
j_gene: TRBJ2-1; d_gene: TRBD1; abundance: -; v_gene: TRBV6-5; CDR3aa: CASSPIGQGHEQFF; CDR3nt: TGTGCCAGCAGTCCCATCGGACAGGGGCATGAGCAGTTCTTC
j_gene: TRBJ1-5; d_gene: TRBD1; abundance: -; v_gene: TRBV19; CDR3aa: CASSMQGGGRPQHF; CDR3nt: TGTGCCAGTAGTATGCAGGGAGGGGGCCGGCCCCAGCATTTT
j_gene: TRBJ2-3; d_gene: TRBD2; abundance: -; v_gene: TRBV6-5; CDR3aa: CASSLAGVTDTQYF; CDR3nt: TGTGCCAGCAGCTTAGCGGGAGTAACAGATACGCAGTATTTT
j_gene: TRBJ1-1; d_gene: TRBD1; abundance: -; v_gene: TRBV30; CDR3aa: CAWSEGQGTEAFF; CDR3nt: TGTGCCTGGAGCGAGGGACAGGGCACTGAAGCTTTCTTT
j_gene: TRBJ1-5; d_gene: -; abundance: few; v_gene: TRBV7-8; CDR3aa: CASSRTDNQPQHF; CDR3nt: TGTGCCAGCAGCCGAACAGATAATCAGCCCCAGCATTTT
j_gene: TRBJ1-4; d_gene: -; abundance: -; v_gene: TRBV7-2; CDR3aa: CASSQTSGEKLFF; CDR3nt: TGTGCCAGCAGCCAAACATCCGGCGAAAAACTGTTTTTT
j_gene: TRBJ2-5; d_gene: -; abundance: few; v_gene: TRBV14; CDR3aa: CASSQLRAETQYF; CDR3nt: TGTGCCAGCAGCCAACTCAGGGCAGAGACCCAGTACTTC
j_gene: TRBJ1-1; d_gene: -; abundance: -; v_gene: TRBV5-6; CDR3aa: CASSFTYDYRSNTEAFF; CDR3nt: TGTGCCAGCAGCTTTACATATGATTACAGGTCGAACACTGAAGCTTTCTTT
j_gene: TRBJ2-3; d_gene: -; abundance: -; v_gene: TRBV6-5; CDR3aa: CASSKTRDPGGTQYF; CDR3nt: TGTGCCAGCAGCAAAACCCGGGACCCCGGCGGTACGCAGTATTTT
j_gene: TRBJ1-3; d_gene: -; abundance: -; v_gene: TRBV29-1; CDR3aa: CSVVARYSGNTIYF; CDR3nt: TGCAGCGTTGTAGCCCGGTACTCTGGAAACACCATATATTTT
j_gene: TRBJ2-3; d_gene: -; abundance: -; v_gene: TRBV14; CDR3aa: CAPPVGVWGSPDTQYF; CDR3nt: TGTGCCCCACCGGTGGGGGTGTGGGGGAGCCCAGATACGCAGTATTTT
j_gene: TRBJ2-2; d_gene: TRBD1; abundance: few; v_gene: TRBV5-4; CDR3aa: CASSTDRGLNTGELFF; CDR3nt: TGTGCCAGCAGCACCGACAGGGGGCTTAACACCGGGGAGCTGTTTTTT
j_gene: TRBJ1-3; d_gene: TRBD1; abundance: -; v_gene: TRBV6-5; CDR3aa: CASSYSKQGAPVTIYF; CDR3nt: TGTGCCAGCAGTTACTCGAAACAGGGGGCCCCAGTTACCATATATTTT
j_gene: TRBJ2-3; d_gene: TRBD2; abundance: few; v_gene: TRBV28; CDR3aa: CASSTLAAPALDTQYF; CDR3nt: TGTGCCAGCAGTACTCTAGCGGCCCCTGCTTTAGATACGCAGTATTTT
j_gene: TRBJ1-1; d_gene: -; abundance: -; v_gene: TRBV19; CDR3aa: CASSIDGGDTEAFF; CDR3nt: TGTGCCAGTAGTATAGACGGGGGCGACACTGAAGCTTTCTTT
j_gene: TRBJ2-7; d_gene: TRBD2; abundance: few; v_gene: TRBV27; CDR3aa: CASTRSGSGREQYF; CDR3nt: TGTGCCAGCACCAGAAGCGGGAGCGGTCGCGAGCAGTACTTC
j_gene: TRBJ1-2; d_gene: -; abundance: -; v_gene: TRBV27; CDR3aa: CASSLTGFGAGYTF; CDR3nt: TGTGCCAGCAGTCTAACAGGGTTCGGGGCTGGCTACACCTTC
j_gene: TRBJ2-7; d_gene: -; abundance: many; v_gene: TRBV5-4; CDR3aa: CASSIQGRTEQYF; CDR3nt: TGTGCCAGCAGCATCCAGGGAAGGACCGAGCAGTACTTC
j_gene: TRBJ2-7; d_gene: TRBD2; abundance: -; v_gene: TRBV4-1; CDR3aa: CASSQVVSLAGGGEQYF; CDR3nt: TGCGCCAGCAGCCAAGTAGTTTCCCTAGCGGGAGGTGGCGAGCAGTACTTC
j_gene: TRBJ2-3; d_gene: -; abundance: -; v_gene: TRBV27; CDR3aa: CASSLSGGDTQYF; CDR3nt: TGTGCCAGCAGTTTATCGGGTGGAGATACGCAGTATTTT
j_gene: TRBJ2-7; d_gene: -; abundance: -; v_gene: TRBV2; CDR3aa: CASRTQGLYEQYF; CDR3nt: TGTGCCAGCAGGACCCAGGGGCTATACGAGCAGTACTTC
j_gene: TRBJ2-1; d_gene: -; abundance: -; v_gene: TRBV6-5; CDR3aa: CASSPGPLGNEQFF; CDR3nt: TGTGCCAGCAGTCCGGGACCCCTGGGGAATGAGCAGTTCTTC
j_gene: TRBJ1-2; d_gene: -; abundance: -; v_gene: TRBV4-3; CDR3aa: CASSQGAQVAKGYTF; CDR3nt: TGCGCCAGCAGCCAAGGCGCTCAGGTGGCAAAGGGCTACACCTTC
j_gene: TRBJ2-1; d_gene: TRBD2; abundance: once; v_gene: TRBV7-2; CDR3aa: CASSLAREDEQFF; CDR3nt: TGTGCCAGCAGCTTAGCCCGGGAGGATGAGCAGTTCTTC
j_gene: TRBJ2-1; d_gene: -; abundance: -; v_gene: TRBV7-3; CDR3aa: CASSLGTGLGEQFF; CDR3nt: TGTGCCAGCAGCTTAGGGACGGGATTGGGTGAGCAGTTCTTC
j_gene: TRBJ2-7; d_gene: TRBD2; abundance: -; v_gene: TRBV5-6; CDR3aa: CASSLGASGRGYEQYF; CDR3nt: TGTGCCAGCAGCTTGGGGGCTAGCGGGAGAGGATACGAGCAGTACTTC
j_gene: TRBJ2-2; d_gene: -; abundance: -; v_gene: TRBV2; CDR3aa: CASIREAGTGELFF; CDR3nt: TGTGCCAGCATCAGGGAGGCGGGCACCGGGGAGCTGTTTTTT
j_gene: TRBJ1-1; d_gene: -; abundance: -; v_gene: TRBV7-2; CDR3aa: CASSFQTGTEAFF; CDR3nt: TGTGCCAGCAGCTTCCAAACGGGGACTGAAGCTTTCTTT
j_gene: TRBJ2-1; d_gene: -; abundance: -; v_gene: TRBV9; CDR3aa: CASSVVLEYNEQFF; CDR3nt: TGTGCCAGCAGCGTAGTACTGGAATACAATGAGCAGTTCTTC
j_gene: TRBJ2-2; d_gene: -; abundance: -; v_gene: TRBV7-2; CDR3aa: CASRGPNTGELFF; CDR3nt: TGTGCCAGCAGAGGGCCAAACACCGGGGAGCTGTTTTTT
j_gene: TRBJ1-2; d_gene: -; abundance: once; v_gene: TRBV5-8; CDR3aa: CASSLRDSYGYTF; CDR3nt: TGTGCCAGCAGCTTAAGGGATTCCTATGGCTACACCTTC
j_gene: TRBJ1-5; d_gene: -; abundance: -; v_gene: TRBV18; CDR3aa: CASSPLNPAPKQPQHF; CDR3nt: TGTGCCAGCTCACCACTCAATCCAGCTCCAAAACAGCCCCAGCATTTT
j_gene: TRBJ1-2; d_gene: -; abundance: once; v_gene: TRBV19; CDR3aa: CASSIEWGPYGYTF; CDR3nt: TGTGCCAGTAGTATCGAATGGGGGCCTTATGGCTACACCTTC
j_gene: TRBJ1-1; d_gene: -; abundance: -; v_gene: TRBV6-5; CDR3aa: CASSYRGLVAFF; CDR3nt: TGTGCCAGCAGTTACAGGGGGTTAGTAGCTTTCTTT
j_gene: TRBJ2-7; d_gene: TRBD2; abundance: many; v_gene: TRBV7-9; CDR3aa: CASSLTSGPQREQYF; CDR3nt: TGTGCCAGCAGCTTGACTAGCGGACCCCAACGGGAGCAGTACTTC
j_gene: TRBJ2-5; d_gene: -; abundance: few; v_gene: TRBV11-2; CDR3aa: CASSKRLGGAETQYF; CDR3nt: TGTGCCAGCAGCAAACGTCTGGGGGGAGCAGAGACCCAGTACTTC
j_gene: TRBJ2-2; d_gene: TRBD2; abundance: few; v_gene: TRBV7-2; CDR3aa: CASSFYSGRDTGELFF; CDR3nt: TGTGCCAGCAGCTTCTATAGCGGGAGAGACACCGGGGAGCTGTTTTTT
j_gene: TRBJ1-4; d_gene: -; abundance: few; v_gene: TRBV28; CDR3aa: CASSSFQGPWEKLFF; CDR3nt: TGTGCCAGCAGTTCATTCCAGGGGCCGTGGGAAAAACTGTTTTTT
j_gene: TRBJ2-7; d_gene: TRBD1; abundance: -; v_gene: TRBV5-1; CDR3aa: CASSSRDRVTEQYF; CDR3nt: TGCGCCAGCAGCTCCCGGGACAGGGTGACCGAGCAGTACTTC
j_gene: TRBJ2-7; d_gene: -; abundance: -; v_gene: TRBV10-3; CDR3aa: CAISEFVILGRASYEQYF; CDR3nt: TGTGCCATCAGTGAGTTTGTTATTTTGGGGCGGGCCTCCTACGAGCAGTACTTC
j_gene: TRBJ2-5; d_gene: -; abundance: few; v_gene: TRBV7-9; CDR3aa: CASSLVRETQYF; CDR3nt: TGTGCCAGCAGCTTAGTGAGAGAGACCCAGTACTTC